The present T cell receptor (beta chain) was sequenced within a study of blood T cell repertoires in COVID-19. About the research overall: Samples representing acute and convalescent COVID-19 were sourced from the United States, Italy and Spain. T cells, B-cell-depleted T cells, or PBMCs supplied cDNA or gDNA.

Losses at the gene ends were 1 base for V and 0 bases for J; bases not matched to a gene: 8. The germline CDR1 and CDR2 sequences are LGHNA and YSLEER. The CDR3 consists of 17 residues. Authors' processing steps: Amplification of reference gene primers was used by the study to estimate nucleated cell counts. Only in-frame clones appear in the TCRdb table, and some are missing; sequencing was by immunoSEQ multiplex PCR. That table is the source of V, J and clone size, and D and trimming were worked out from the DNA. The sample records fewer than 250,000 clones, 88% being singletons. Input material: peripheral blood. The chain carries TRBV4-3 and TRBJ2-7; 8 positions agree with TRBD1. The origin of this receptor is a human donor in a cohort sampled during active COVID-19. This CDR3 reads CASSQGGGQDSSYEQYF. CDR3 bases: TGCGCCAGCAGCCAAGGAGGGGGACAGGATAGCTCCTACGAGCAGTACTTC.